This T cell receptor beta chain was observed in a study of Graves' ophthalmopathy and Graves' hyperthyroidism. Study-wide background: Where ophthalmopathy was absent within 18 months of follow-up, hyperthyroidism was stable.

The CDR3 is 14 amino acids. Trimming shortened V by 0 bases and J by 5 bases, and 10 bases separated the two germline ends. The germline CDR1 and CDR2 sequences are MGHRA and YSYEKL. Findings and caveats of the study: Ophthalmopathy progression was predicted by the model at roughly 69% sensitivity and less than 80% specificity.

Each hyperthyroidism patient was newly diagnosed, with under 2 months' duration, and aged 18 to 65. Uncontrolled infections, pregnancy, lactation or other autoimmune diseases led to patient exclusion. As the template, RNA transcripts were used to amplify TCR beta CDR3 regions. Amplification began with first-round RT-PCR using HTBI primers, then second-round multiplex PCR was performed. Each CDR3 protein is one row after TCRdb ran MiXCR on the multiplex PCR reads. The sample includes approximately 1.2 million distinct CDR3 sequences, 36% of them seen just once. This clonotype was detected ten times or more. Its matching antigen is unknown.

The J gene is TRBJ1-2, the V gene TRBV4-1; no definite D call. This TCR derives from an adult man with Graves' hyperthyroidism. Sample: peripheral blood or thyroid tissue (not recorded which). The CDR3 DNA follows: TGCGCCAGCAGCCAAGATGACGGGGTTTATGGCTACACCTTC. Translating gives CASSQDDGVYGYTF.